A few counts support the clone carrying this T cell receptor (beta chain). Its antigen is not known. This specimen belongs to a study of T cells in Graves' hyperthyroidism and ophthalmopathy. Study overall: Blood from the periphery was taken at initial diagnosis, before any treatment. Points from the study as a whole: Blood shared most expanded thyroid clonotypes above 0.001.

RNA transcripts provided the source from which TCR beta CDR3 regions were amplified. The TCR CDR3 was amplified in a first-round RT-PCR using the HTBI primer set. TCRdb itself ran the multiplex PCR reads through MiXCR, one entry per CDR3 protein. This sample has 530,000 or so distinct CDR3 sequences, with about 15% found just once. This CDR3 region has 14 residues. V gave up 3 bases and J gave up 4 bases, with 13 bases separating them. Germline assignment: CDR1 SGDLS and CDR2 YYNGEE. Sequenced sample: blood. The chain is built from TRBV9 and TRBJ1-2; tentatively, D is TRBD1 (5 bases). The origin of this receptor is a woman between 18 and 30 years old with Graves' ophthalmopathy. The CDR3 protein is CASSARDLTYGYTF. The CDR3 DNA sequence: TGTGCCAGCAGCGCGAGGGACCTCACCTATGGCTACACCTTC.